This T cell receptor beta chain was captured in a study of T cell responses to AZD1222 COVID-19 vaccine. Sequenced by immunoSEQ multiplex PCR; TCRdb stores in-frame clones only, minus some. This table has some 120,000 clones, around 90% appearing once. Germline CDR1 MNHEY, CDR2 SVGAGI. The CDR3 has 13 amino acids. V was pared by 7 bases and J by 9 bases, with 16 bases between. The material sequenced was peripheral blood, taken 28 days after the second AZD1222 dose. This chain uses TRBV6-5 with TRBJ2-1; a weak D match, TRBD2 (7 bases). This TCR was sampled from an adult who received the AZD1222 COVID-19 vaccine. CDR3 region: CASTLGGGSEQFF. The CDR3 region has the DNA TGTGCCAGCACCCTAGGGGGGGGGAGTGAGCAGTTCTTC.